The sequence of this T cell receptor (beta chain) was determined in a study of shared clonotypes between healthy human individuals. The overall study: Researchers assigned three CD4 naive, three CD4 memory, two CD8 naive and one CD8 memory plate to each donor. Whole-study results and caveats: The sampled material consisted only of blood, and tissue repertoires are likely to differ.

CDR3 length: 12 amino acids. Germline CDR1 and CDR2: LNHNV and YYDKDF (reference sequence). Trimming cost V 1 base and J 5 bases, with 2 bases left between them. This clone has only a few counts. The antigen is undetermined. The identical CDR3 is also encoded by other nucleotide sequences in the sample. Some 30,000 T cell genomes (approximately 180 ng DNA) went into each sorted-subset replicate. TCRdb's copy holds only in-frame clones and misses some; the assay was immunoSEQ multiplex PCR. This sample yields 2 million to 2.5 million clones, of which roughly 92% are seen a single time; 0.37% belongs to the top ten.

The V and J genes are TRBV15 and TRBJ2-2; no reliable D call. Sequencing used naive CD4+ T cells from PBMCs. This sample's subset: CD45RA+ positively selected. The sequence derives from a man younger than 35 in good health. Some clones in this sample may be carry-over from other donors' samples. The CDR3 here is CATSRGTGELFF. CDR3 bases: TGTGCCACCAGCAGAGGAACCGGGGAGCTGTTTTTT.